The entry that follows covers one TCR beta chain sequence. Its antigen is unknown. The sample holds no much larger clone one base away, and base qualities are not on file. The data were obtained in a study of a mutant IDH1 vaccine in newly diagnosed glioma (dated by TCRdb to 2020 to 2023). About the investigation overall: Across visits V03 through V10, patients got a total of eight vaccinations, given in weeks 1, 3, 5, 7, 11, 15, 19 and 23. Vaccination started 4-6 weeks after radiotherapy alone, or was given together with temozolomide cycles in the groups whose treatment included chemotherapy. Of the approximately 29 treated patients, around 62% were male and approximately 38% were female, and a mean age of approximately 40 years was recorded. For exploratory analyses, 25 to 30 treated patients had longitudinal TCRB deep sequencing done wherever samples were available. Six visits were used for peripheral blood collection: V03 (baseline), V05, V07, V10, V12 and V13. Prior to enrollment, standard therapy consisting of radiotherapy alone, temozolomide alone, or radiochemotherapy with temozolomide had been administered to patients, with the combination being received by most patients.

The library was built by means of the immunoSEQ multiplex PCR assay. Following the manufacturer's protocol, the hsTCRB Kit was used to amplify rearranged TCR beta chain sequences. TCRB libraries were sequenced on an Illumina MiSeq. In the authors' own workflow: Demultiplexing, trimming and gene mapping were performed with the kit vendor's proprietary platform. The table was pulled from immuneACCESS by TCRdb, which kept in-frame rearrangements only. Such tables lose some clones; where checked, under half of the loss comes from unresolved V genes, and the rest has no known cause. Clone size and the V and J calls come from that table; the DNA yielded D and trimming. This sample lists 35,000 to 50,000 clones; 65% to 85% were detected once. The ten biggest clones cover over 2% of the sample. This specimen's time point label, per the study, means: week 11, during vaccination. A 20-mer mutant IDH1 peptide at 300 micrograms in Montanide made up each vaccine dose, which was injected subcutaneously together with topical imiquimod. Donors had newly diagnosed WHO grade 3 or 4 IDH1-mutant astrocytomas with loss of nuclear ATRX. The samples were drawn from NOA16, a multicentre, single-arm, open-label phase I trial in Germany that tested a mutant IDH1 peptide vaccine in humans for the first time. Genomic DNA for TCRB sequencing was extracted from EDTA blood using the DNeasy Blood and Tissue Kit.

Study-wide findings and limitations: Availability determined which PBMC samples were chosen for TCRB deep sequencing. According to the authors, sample limitations meant that analyses of patient blood samples could not be reproduced. Across multiple MHC alleles, vaccine-induced immune responses were seen in 90% to 95% of patients. Pseudoprogression seemed to be unrelated to changes in the top peripheral T cell clonotypes found by TCRB sequencing.

This specimen consisted of PBMCs, obtained from a glioma patient whose treatment included an IDH1 peptide vaccine. This TCR was recovered from a man aged 35-49 years with glioma.

The CDR3 region reads CASSYSLQGTYEQYF. The DNA reads TGTGCCAGCAGTTACTCCCTACAGGGGACCTACGAGCAGTACTTC. The V and J genes are TRBV6-5 and TRBJ2-7, with 7 bases matching TRBD1. The germline V gene specifies MNHEY as CDR1 and SVGAGI as CDR2. V lost 0 bases and J lost 2 bases, and the count of bases not matched to a germline gene is 4. The CDR3 contains 15 residues, cysteine and phenylalanine counted. Of all the DNA, just the CDR3 is kept, 45 bases in frame from base 1.